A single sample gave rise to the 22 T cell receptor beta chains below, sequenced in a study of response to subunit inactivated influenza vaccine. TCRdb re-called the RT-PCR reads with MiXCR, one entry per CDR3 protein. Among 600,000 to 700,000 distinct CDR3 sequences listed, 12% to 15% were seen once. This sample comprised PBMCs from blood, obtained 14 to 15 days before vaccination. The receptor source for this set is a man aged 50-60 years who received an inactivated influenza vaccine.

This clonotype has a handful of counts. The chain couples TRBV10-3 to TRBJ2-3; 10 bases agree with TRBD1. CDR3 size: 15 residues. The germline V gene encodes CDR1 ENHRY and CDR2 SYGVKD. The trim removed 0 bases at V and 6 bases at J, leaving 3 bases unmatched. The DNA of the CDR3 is TGTGCCATCAGTGAGTCCGGGACAGGGGCGGATACGCAGTATTTT. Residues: CAISESGTGADTQYF.

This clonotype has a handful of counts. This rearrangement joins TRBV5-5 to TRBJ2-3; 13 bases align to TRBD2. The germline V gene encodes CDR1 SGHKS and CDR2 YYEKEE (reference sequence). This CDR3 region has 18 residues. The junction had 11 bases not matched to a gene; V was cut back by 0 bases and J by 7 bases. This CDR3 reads CASSLVLGLAGPTNTQYF. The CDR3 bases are TGTGCCAGCAGCTTGGTCCTGGGACTAGCGGGGCCGACAAATACGCAGTATTTT.

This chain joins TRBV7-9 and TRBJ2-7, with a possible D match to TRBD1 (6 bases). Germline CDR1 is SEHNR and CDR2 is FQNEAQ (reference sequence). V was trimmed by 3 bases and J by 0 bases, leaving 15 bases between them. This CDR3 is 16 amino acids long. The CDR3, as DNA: TGTGCCAGCAGCTTGTCCGGGACACGTCACTCCTACGAGCAGTACTTC. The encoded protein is CASSLSGTRHSYEQYF.

DNA for the CDR3: TGTGCCATCAGTGAGGCGACTCCGACAGGGCAAGATGAGCAGTTCTTC. Translation gives CAISEATPTGQDEQFF. The V gene is TRBV10-3, the J gene TRBJ2-1; TRBD1 matches at 7 bases. The CDR3 contains 16 residues. V shed 2 bases and J 8 bases; nucleotides not matched to a gene: 12. In germline, CDR1 is ENHRY, CDR2 SYGVKD.

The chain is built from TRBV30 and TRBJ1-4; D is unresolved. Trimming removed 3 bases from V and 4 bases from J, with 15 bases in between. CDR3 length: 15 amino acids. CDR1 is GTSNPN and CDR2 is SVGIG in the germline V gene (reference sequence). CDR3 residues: CAWRPPGPGNEKLFF. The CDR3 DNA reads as TGTGCCTGGAGACCCCCAGGACCGGGTAATGAAAAACTGTTTTTT.

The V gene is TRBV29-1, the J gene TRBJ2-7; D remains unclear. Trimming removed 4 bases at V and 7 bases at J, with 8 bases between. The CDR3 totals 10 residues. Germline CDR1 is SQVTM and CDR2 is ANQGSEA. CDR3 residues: CSVAVGEQYF. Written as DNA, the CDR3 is TGCAGCGTTGCGGTAGGTGAGCAGTACTTC.

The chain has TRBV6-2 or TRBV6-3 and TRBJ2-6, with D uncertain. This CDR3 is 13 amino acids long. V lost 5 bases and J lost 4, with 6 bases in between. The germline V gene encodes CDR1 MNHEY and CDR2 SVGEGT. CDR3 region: CASSILGANVLTF. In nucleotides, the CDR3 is TGTGCCAGCAGTATCTTAGGGGCCAACGTCCTGACTTTC.

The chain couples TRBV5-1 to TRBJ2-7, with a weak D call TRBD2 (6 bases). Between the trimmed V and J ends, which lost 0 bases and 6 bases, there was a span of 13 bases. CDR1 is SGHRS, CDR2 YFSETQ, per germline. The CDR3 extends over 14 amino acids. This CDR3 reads CASSLGAPGSEQYF. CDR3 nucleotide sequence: TGCGCCAGCAGCTTGGGGGCCCCCGGGAGCGAGCAGTACTTC. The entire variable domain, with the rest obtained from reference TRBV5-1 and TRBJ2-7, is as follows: KAGVTQTPRYLIKTRGQQVTLSCSPISGHRSVSWYQQTPGQGLQFLFEYFSETQRNKGNFPGRFSGRQFSNSRSEMNVSTLELGDSALYLCASSLGAPGSEQYFGPGTRLTVT.

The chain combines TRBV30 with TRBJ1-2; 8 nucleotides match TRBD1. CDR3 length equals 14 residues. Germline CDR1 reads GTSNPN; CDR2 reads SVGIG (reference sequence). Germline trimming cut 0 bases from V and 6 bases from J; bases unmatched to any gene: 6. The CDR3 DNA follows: TGTGCCTGGAGTGTCCGGACAGGGAGGAATGGCTACACCTTC. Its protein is CAWSVRTGRNGYTF.

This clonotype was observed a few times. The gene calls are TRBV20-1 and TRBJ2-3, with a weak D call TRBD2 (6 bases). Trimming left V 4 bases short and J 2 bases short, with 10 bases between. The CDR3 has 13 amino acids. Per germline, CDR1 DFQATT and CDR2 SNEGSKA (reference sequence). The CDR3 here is CSANAGLTDTQYF. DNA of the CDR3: TGCAGTGCTAACGCGGGGCTCACAGATACGCAGTATTTT.

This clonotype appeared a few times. CDR3: CASSPIREYGYTF. The CDR3 nucleotides read TGTGCCAGCAGTCCGATTCGGGAATATGGCTACACCTTC. The V and J genes are TRBV11-2 and TRBJ1-2, with no clear D. Germline V gives CDR1 SGHAT, CDR2 FQNNGV. The CDR3 is made up of 13 amino acids. V lost 6 bases to trimming and J lost 5 bases, with 13 bases between them.

The CDR3 coding sequence is TGCAGTGCTAGAGGGAGTGCTAACGCAGGGGATCAGCCCCAGCATTTT. The encoded protein is CSARGSANAGDQPQHF. The J gene is TRBJ1-5, the V gene TRBV20-1, with D possibly matching TRBD1 (6 bases). Trimming cost V 1 base and J 5 bases, with 18 bases left between them. The CDR3 is 16 residues long. Germline-derived CDR1 and CDR2 are DFQATT and SNEGSKA (reference sequence).

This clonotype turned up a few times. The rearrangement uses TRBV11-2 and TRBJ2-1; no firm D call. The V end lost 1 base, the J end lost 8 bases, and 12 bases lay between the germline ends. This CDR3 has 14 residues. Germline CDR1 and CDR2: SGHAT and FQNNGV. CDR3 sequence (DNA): TGTGCCAGCAGCTTAGTCGGTGTGCAGGATGAGCAGTTCTTC. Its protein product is CASSLVGVQDEQFF.

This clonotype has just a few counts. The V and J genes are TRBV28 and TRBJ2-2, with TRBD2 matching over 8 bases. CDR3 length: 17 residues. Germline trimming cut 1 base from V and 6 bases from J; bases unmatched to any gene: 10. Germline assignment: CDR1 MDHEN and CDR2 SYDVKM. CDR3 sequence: CASSLLGPSGPAGELFF. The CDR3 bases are TGTGCCAGCAGTTTATTGGGTCCTAGCGGGCCGGCCGGGGAGCTGTTTTTT. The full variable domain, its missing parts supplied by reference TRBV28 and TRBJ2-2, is DVKVTQSSRYLVKRTGEKVFLECVQDMDHENMFWYRQDPGLGLRLIYFSYDVKMKEKGDIPEGYSVSREKKERFSLILESASTNQTSMYLCASSLLGPSGPAGELFFGEGSRLTVL.

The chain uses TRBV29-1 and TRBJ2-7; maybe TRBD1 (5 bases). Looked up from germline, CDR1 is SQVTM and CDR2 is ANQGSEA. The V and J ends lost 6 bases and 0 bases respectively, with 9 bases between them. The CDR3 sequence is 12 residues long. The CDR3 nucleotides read TGCAGCGTGGGGCAGTTCTCCTACGAGCAGTACTTC. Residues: CSVGQFSYEQYF.

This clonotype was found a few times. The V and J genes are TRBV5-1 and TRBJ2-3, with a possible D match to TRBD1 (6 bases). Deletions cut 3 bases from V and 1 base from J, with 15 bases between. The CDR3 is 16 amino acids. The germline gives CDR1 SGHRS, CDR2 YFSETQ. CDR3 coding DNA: TGCGCCAGCAGCTATAAACAGGGCTCCCGCACAGATACGCAGTATTTT. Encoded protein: CASSYKQGSRTDTQYF.

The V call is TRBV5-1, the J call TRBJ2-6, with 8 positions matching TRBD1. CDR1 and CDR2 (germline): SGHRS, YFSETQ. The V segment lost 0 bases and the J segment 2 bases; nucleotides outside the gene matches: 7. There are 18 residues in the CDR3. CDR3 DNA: TGCGCCAGCAGCTTGGCTGGACAGGGACCCGCTGGGGCCAACGTCCTGACTTTC. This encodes CASSLAGQGPAGANVLTF.

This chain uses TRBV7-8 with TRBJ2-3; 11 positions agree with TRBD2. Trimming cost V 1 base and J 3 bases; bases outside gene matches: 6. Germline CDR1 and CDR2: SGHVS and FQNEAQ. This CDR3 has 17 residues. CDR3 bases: TGTGCCAGCAGCTTAGAGGGGGCTAGCGGGGGGACAGATACGCAGTATTTT. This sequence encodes CASSLEGASGGTDTQYF.

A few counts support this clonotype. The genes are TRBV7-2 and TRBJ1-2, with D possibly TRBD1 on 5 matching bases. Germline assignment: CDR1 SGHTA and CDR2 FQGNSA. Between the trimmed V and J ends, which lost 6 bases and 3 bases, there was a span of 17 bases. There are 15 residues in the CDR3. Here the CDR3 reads CASSPLGRGYYGYTF. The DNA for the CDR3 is TGTGCCAGCAGTCCCCTAGGTCGGGGGTACTATGGCTACACCTTC. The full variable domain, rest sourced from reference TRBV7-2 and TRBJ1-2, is GAGVSQSPSNKVTEKGKDVELRCDPISGHTALYWYRQSLGQGLEFLIYFQGNSAPDKSGLPSDRFSAERTGGSVSTLTIQRTQQEDSAVYLCASSPLGRGYYGYTFGSGTRLTVV.

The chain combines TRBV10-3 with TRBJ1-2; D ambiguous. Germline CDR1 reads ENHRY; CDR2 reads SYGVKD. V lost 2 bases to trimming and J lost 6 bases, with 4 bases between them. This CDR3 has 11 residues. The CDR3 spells CAISEADGYTF. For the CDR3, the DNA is TGTGCCATCAGTGAGGCGGATGGCTACACCTTC.

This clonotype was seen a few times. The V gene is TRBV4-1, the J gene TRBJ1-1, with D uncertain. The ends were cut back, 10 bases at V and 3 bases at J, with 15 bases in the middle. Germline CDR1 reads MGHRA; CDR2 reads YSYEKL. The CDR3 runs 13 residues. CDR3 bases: TGCGCCACCAGGAGACCCGTGGACACTGAAGCTTTCTTT. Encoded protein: CATRRPVDTEAFF.

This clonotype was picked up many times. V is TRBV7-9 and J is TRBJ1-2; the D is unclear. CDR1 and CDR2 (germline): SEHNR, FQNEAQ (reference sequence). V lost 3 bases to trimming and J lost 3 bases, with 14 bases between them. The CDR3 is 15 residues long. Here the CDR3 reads CASSFGNQGYYGYTF. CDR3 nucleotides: TGTGCCAGCAGCTTTGGTAACCAAGGTTACTATGGCTACACCTTC.